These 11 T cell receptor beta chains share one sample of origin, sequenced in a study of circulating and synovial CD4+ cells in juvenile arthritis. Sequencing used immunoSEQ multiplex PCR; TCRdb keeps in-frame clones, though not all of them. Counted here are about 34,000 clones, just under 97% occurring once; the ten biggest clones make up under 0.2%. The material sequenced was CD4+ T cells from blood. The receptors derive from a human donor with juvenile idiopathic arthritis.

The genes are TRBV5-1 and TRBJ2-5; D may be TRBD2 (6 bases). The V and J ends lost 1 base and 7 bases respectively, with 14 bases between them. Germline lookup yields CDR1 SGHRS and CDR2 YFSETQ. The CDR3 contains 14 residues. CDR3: CASSLTRDSRTQYF. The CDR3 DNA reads TGCGCCAGCAGCTTGACAAGGGACTCAAGGACCCAGTACTTC.

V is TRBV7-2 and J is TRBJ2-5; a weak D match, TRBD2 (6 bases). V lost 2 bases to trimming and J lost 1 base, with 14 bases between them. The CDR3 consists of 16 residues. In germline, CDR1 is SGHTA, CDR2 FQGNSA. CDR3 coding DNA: TGTGCCAGCAGCTTATACGGGAGTAGGCCCCAAGAGACCCAGTACTTC. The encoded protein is CASSLYGSRPQETQYF.

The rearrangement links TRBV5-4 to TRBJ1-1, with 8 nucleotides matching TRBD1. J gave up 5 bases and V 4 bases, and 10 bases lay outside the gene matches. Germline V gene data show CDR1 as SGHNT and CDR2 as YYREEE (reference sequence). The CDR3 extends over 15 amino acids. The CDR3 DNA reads TGTGCCAGCAGCCCAGGACAGGGTCGGGGGACTGAAGCTTTCTTT. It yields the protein CASSPGQGRGTEAFF.

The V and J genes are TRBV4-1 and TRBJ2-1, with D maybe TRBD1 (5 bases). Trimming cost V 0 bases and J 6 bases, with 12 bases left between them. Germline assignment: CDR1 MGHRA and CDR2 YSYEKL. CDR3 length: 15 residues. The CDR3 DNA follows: TGCGCCAGCAGCCAAGAACCGCAGGGTACCAATGAGCAGTTCTTC. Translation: CASSQEPQGTNEQFF.

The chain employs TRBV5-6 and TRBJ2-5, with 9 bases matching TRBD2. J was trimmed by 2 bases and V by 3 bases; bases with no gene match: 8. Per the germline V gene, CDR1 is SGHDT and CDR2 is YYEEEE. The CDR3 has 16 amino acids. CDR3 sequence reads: CASSWRLAVLQETQYF. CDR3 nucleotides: TGTGCCAGCAGCTGGAGACTAGCGGTTTTACAAGAGACCCAGTACTTC.

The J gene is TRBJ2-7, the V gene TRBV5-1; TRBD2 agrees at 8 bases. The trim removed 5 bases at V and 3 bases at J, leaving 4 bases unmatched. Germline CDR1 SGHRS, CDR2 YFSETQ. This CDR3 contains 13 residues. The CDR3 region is CASSPGLDYEQYF. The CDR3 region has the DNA TGCGCCAGCAGTCCGGGACTAGACTACGAGCAGTACTTC.

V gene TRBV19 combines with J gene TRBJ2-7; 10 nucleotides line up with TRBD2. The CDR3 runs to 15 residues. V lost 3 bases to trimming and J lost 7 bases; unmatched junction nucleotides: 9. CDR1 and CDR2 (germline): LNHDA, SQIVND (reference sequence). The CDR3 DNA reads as TGTGCCAGTAGTATTGGGCTAGCGGGAGTGGGTGAGCAGTACTTC. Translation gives CASSIGLAGVGEQYF.

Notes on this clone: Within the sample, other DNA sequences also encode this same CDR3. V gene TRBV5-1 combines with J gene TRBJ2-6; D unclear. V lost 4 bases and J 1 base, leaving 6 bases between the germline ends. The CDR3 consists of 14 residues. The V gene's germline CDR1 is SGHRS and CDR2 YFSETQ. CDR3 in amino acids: CASSGQSGANVLTF. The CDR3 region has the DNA TGCGCCAGCAGCGGGCAGTCTGGGGCCAACGTCCTGACTTTC.

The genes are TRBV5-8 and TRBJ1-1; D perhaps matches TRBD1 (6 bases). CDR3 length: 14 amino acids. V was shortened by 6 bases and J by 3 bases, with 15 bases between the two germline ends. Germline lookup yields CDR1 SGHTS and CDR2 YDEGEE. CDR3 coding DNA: TGTGCCAGCAAAGAGACAGGACGATACACTGAAGCTTTCTTT. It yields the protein CASKETGRYTEAFF. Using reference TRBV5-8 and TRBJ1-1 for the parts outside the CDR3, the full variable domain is EAGVTQSPTHLIKTRGQQATLRCSPISGHTSVYWYQQALGLGLQFLLWYDEGEERNRGNFPPRFSGRQFPNYSSELNVNALELEDSALYLCASKETGRYTEAFFGQGTRLTVV.

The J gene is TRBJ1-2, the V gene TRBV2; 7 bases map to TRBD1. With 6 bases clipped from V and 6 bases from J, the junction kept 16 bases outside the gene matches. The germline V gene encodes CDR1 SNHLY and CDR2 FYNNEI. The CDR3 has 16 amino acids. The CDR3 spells CASSKVTGPQLDGYTF. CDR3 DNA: TGTGCCAGCAGCAAGGTGACAGGGCCCCAGCTGGATGGCTACACCTTC.

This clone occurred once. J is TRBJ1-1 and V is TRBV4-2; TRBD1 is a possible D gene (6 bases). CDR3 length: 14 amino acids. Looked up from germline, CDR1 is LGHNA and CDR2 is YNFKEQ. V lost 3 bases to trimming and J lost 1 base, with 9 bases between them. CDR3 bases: TGTGCCAGCAGCCACGAAGGGGGGAACACTGAAGCTTTCTTT. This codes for CASSHEGGNTEAFF.